This T cell receptor beta chain was captured by sequencing in a study of cytomegalovirus exposure and HLA in healthy donors. Study-wide context: About 180 million T cells yielded around 100 million unique TCR beta sequences, as an earlier analysis found.

The PCR had 60 Vbeta and 13 Jbeta primers. The assay was immunoSEQ multiplex PCR, and TCRdb's table has in-frame clones only and misses some. This table has 140,000 or so clones, nearly 85% appearing once. Study results and limitations: The productive fraction for most TCR beta V segments was about 90% or about 30% in an earlier analysis.

The germline V gene has CDR1 SGHTA and CDR2 FQGNSA. Trimming at V came to 0 bases and at J to 3 bases, leaving 6 bases not matched to a gene. The CDR3 sequence is 16 residues long. This clone was counted a single time. As yet, its antigen is unknown. The sample consisted of PBMCs. The sequence came from a male donor in good health and CMV-seronegative. This chain connects TRBV7-2 to TRBJ2-7, with 9 bases lining up with TRBD2. This CDR3 is CASSLAQAGGFYEQYF. The DNA of the CDR3 is TGTGCCAGCAGCTTAGCGCAGGCGGGGGGGTTCTACGAGCAGTACTTC.